A selection of T cell receptor beta chains follows, all from one sample in a study of blood T cell repertoires in COVID-19. Clones were sequenced by immunoSEQ multiplex PCR, and TCRdb holds only the in-frame ones, with some missing. The sample lists a few hundred thousand clones, roughly 91% occurring once. Sequenced material: peripheral blood. These receptors all stem from a man aged 25-45 years with acute or convalescent COVID-19. Each CDR3 is given without its conserved first and last residue. A D gene is named only where the DNA matches it firmly.

J gene: TRBJ2-1
V gene: TRBV7-6
D gene: TRBD2
CDR3 protein: ASSFLGLASYNEQF

J gene: TRBJ1-1
V gene: TRBV7-3
D gene: NA
CDR3 protein: ASSPQVGSAEAF

J gene: TRBJ2-2
V gene: TRBV5-1
D gene: NA
CDR3 protein: ASSFTTLNTGELF

J gene: TRBJ2-2
V gene: TRBV7-9
D gene: NA
CDR3 protein: ASSSLANTGELF

J gene: TRBJ1-6
V gene: TRBV10-3
D gene: NA
CDR3 protein: AISESENSPLH

J gene: TRBJ2-7
V gene: TRBV18
D gene: NA
CDR3 protein: ASSPPNGYEQY

J gene: TRBJ2-3
V gene: TRBV7-9
D gene: NA
CDR3 protein: ASSSARAAWDTQY

J gene: TRBJ2-5
V gene: TRBV29-1
D gene: NA
CDR3 protein: SVEGQGLGETQY

J gene: TRBJ2-7
V gene: TRBV11-1
D gene: TRBD1
CDR3 protein: ASSPKGAPPYEQY

J gene: TRBJ1-2
V gene: TRBV3-1/TRBV3-2
D gene: TRBD1
CDR3 protein: ASSQGTGAGYT

J gene: TRBJ2-1
V gene: TRBV29-1
D gene: TRBD2
CDR3 protein: SVGLGLAGPNEQF

J gene: TRBJ1-5
V gene: TRBV28
D gene: NA
CDR3 protein: ASSLRAGTH

J gene: TRBJ2-7
V gene: TRBV28
D gene: TRBD1
CDR3 protein: ASRRWDRYEQY

J gene: TRBJ2-1
V gene: TRBV19
D gene: TRBD2
CDR3 protein: ASSEKLAGGFFYNEQF